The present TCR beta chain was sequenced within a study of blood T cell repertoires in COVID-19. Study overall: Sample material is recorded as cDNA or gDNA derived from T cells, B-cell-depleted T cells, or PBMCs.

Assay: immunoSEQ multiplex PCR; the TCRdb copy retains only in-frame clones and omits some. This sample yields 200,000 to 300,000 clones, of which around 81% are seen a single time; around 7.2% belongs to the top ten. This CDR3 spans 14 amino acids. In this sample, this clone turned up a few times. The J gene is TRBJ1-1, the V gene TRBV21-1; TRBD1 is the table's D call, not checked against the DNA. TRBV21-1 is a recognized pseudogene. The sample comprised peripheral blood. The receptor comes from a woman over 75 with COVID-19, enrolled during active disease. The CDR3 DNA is TGTGCCAGCACCTGGACAGAAAGCAATCCTGAAGCTTTCTTT. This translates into CASTWTESNPEAFF.